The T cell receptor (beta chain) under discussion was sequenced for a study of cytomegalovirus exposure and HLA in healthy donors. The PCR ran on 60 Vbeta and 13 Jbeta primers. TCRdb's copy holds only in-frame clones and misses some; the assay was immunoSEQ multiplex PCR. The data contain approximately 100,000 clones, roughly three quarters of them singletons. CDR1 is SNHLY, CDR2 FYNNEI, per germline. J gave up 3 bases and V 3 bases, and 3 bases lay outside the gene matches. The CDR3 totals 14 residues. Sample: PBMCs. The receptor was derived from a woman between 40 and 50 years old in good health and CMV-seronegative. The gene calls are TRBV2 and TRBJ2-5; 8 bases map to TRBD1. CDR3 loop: CASSDNRGKETQYF. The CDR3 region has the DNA TGTGCCAGCAGTGATAACAGGGGGAAAGAGACCCAGTACTTC.